Below, 3 T cell receptor beta chains from the same sample are listed, as sequenced in a study of cytomegalovirus exposure and HLA in healthy donors. The study ran its PCR with 60 Vbeta and 13 Jbeta primers. Here immunoSEQ multiplex PCR was the method, and the copy in TCRdb shows in-frame clones only, minus some. The specimen's table records about 160,000 clones. The sequenced sample consisted of PBMCs. These receptors came from a woman aged 60-70 years in good health and CMV-seronegative.

V and J are TRBV6-5 and TRBJ2-5, with D possibly TRBD2 on 5 matching bases. In germline, CDR1 is MNHEY, CDR2 SVGAGI. This CDR3 has 11 residues. Trimming took 5 bases from V and 4 from J, leaving 5 bases between them. CDR3 in amino acids: CASSAGETQYF. In nucleotides, the CDR3 is TGTGCCAGCAGTGCGGGAGAGACCCAGTACTTC.

CDR3 amino acids: CASSLGTSNIYEQYF. CDR3 DNA sequence: TGCGCCAGCAGCTTGGGGACTAGTAATATCTACGAGCAGTACTTC. The V and J genes are TRBV5-1 and TRBJ2-7; TRBD2 agrees at 7 bases. The junction had 6 bases not matched to a gene; V was cut back by 0 bases and J by 3 bases. The CDR3 runs 15 residues. Germline lookup yields CDR1 SGHRS and CDR2 YFSETQ.

The CDR3 loop reads CASSQELRFHTDTQYF. DNA of the CDR3: TGCGCCAGCAGCCAAGAGTTGCGGTTCCACACAGATACGCAGTATTTT. This rearrangement joins TRBV4-3 to TRBJ2-3; D gene unclear. Germline CDR1 is LGHNA and CDR2 is YSLEER. The V end lost 0 bases, the J end lost 2 bases, and 12 bases lay between the germline ends. The CDR3 spans 16 residues.